This paragraph covers one T cell receptor beta chain sequence. Its antigen remains unknown. Trimming took 11 bases from V and 4 from J; bases not matched to a gene: 13. The length of the CDR3 is 14 residues. CDR1 SGHTA and CDR2 FQGNSA come from the germline V gene. Method: immunoSEQ multiplex PCR; TCRdb's copy keeps in-frame clones and lacks some. The sample carries 100,000 to 150,000 clones, approximately 83% recorded once. The data belong to a study of T cell responses to AZD1222 COVID-19 vaccine. Study-wide results and caveats: There were mostly white British donors and more females than males, and clonal diversity was possibly underestimated. Increased Spike-specific TCR breadth and depth were observed after two AZD1222 doses. Recipients of AZD1222 seropositive at baseline numbered only six or seven.

This TCR derives from an adult in good health. This chain connects TRBV7-2 to TRBJ2-7, with 8 positions matching TRBD2. Specimen: peripheral blood, collected on day 0 of AZD1222 vaccination. This CDR3 reads CASTSGALAYEQYF. Written as DNA, the CDR3 is TGTGCCTCCACTAGCGGCGCCTTAGCTTACGAGCAGTACTTC.